Listed here is a single TCR beta chain. As yet, its antigen is unknown. Donors came from a validation cohort of about 110 subjects, distinct from the first 666-subject cohort. The data originate from a study of cytomegalovirus exposure and HLA in healthy donors. The study's findings and limits: Accounts indicate the classifier identified cytomegalovirus status with strong specificity and sensitivity. There were approximately 150 TCR beta chains listed as cytomegalovirus-associated. The authors confirmed in vitro that a few CMV-associated chains were specific for CMV antigens.

Sequenced by immunoSEQ multiplex PCR; TCRdb stores in-frame clones only, minus some. The sample comprises 140,000 to 150,000 clones, 94% of which are singletons, and approximately 1.8% rests with the top ten. The CDR3 is made up of 12 amino acids. Trimming took off 0 bases at V and 5 bases at J, with 5 bases between the two ends. Germline V gives CDR1 SGHNT, CDR2 YYREEE (reference sequence). The chain is built from TRBV5-4 and TRBJ1-2, with D unclear. This TCR came from a man younger than 35 in good health and CMV-seropositive. The sample taken for sequencing was PBMCs. Written as DNA, the CDR3 is TGTGCCAGCAGCTTGGGTTCATATGGCTACACCTTC. Translation: CASSLGSYGYTF.